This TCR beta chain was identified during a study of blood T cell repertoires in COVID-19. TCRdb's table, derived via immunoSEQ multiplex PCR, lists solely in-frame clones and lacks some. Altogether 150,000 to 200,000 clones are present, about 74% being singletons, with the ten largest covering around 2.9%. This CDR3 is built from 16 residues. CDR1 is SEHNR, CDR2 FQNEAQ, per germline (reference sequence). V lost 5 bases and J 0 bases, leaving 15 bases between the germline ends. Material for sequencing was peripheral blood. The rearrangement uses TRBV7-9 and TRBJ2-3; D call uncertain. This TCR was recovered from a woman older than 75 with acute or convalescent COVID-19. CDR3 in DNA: TGTGCCAGCAGCCCCCCCGGTAGTCCTAGCACAGATACGCAGTATTTT. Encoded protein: CASSPPGSPSTDTQYF.